The T cell receptor (beta chain) described here comes from a study of cytomegalovirus exposure and HLA in healthy donors. Overall study findings and caveats: For most TCR sequences rarity was the rule, although some public TCRs occurred in many donors. Listed as cytomegalovirus-associated were 150 to 200 TCR beta chains.

This CDR3 has 16 amino acids. Germline CDR1 is MNHNS and CDR2 is SASEGT. Unmatched junction bases numbered 7, after V lost 4 bases and J lost 1 base. This clone came up once. Its antigen is currently unknown. PCR primers comprised 60 Vbeta and 13 Jbeta primers. Sequenced by immunoSEQ multiplex PCR; TCRdb stores in-frame clones only, minus some. The table includes some 190,000 clones, 80% to 90% detected once. The receptor's source is a man younger than 45 in good health and CMV-seronegative. The sample was PBMCs. The rearrangement uses TRBV6-1 and TRBJ1-5; 7 nucleotides agree with TRBD1. The CDR3 spells CASSAGTAESNQPQHF. In DNA form, the CDR3 reads TGTGCCAGCAGTGCAGGGACAGCCGAAAGCAATCAGCCCCAGCATTTT.